The 2 T cell receptor beta chains presented below share a single source sample, sequenced in a study of beta chain features in type 1 diabetes. The sequenced template was cDNA made from the entire isolated RNA. Repertoires were generated with immunoSEQ multiplex PCR, while TCRdb's copy carries only in-frame clones and drops some. The sample carries about half a million clones, approximately 30% recorded once. Sequenced input: naive CD4+ T cells from blood. Receptor source: a man between 18 and 35 years old in good health.

This clone was counted a few times. The J gene is TRBJ2-3, the V gene TRBV15; D is unresolved. V lost 1 base to trimming and J lost 0 bases, with 11 bases between them. This CDR3 region has 16 residues. In germline, CDR1 is LNHNV, CDR2 YYDKDF (reference sequence). In nucleotides, the CDR3 is TGTGCCACCAGCAGAGTCCTTGCAGCTAGCACAGATACGCAGTATTTT. Its translation is CATSRVLAASTDTQYF. Full variable domain (rest looked up from reference TRBV15 and TRBJ2-3): DAMVIQNPRYQVTQFGKPVTLSCSQTLNHNVMYWYQQKSSQAPKLLFHYYDKDFNNEADTPDNFQSRRPNTSFCFLDIRSPGLGDTAMYLCATSRVLAASTDTQYFGPGTRLTVL.

This clone was seen only a few times. The chain combines TRBV7-2 with TRBJ2-3; TRBD2 is a possible D gene (6 bases). V lost 3 bases and J lost 2, with 9 bases in between. CDR3 length: 14 residues. Germline loops: CDR1 SGHTA, CDR2 FQGNSA. CDR3 sequence reads: CASSFLANTDTQYF. The CDR3 region has the DNA TGTGCCAGCAGCTTTCTAGCGAACACAGATACGCAGTATTTT.